The clone carrying this T cell receptor (beta chain) has a handful of counts. Its antigen is still unknown. Other DNA sequences in the same sample also yield this CDR3. In the original workflow: Junction-only sequences without quality scores came from ImmunoSEQ, so filtering differed. Here immunoSEQ multiplex PCR was the method, and the copy in TCRdb shows in-frame clones only, minus some. Clonal size and the V and J genes are those of that table, whereas D and trimming came from the DNA. Here the sample spans roughly 640,000 clones, roughly 70% being singletons. The sample comes from a study of shared clonotypes between healthy human individuals. Overall study findings and caveats: Generally, estimated richness proved larger in naive subsets than it did in memory subsets. Among non-shared clonotypes, generation probabilities were lower than among those shared by all four donors.

Donors comprised only Caucasian adults living in Nashville, Tennessee. Sequencing was done on a sample of memory CD4+ T cells sorted from blood. Stated subset: CD45RA-negative fraction. This TCR was sampled from a young woman in good health.

The CDR3 DNA reads TGCGCCAGCAGCACTTCTAGCGGGGCCTACAATGAGCAGTTCTTC. Its translation: CASSTSSGAYNEQFF. This rearrangement joins TRBV5-1 to TRBJ2-1; 9 bases map to TRBD2. Losses at the gene ends were 4 bases for V and 2 bases for J; bases not matched to a gene: 4. The CDR3 has 15 amino acids. Germline assignment: CDR1 SGHRS and CDR2 YFSETQ.